The 4 T cell receptor beta chains reported below all come from one sample, sequenced in a study of blood T cell repertoires in COVID-19. Here immunoSEQ multiplex PCR was the method, and the copy in TCRdb shows in-frame clones only, minus some. The sample contains roughly 250,000 clones, around 90% of which appear only once. Material: PBMCs or T cells enriched from blood (not recorded which). The receptor source for this set is a woman between 25 and 40 years old with acute COVID-19.

This clone was picked up one time. CDR3 sequence (DNA): TGTGCCAGCAGTTTGGTGGACAGGCCCTACGAGCAGTACTTC. Residues: CASSLVDRPYEQYF. The chain links TRBV27 to TRBJ2-7, with 7 bases fitting TRBD1. V was clipped by 3 bases and J by 2 bases; unmatched bases: 4. Germline V gene sequence: CDR1 MNHEY, CDR2 SMNVEV (reference sequence). This CDR3 has 14 residues.

The rearrangement uses TRBV9 and TRBJ2-7; perhaps TRBD2 as D (5 bases). V lost 0 bases and J lost 2, with 9 bases in between. The germline V gene encodes CDR1 SGDLS and CDR2 YYNGEE. This CDR3 is built from 14 residues. CDR3 sequence reads: CASSVGVGAYEQYF. In nucleotides, the CDR3 is TGTGCCAGCAGCGTAGGAGTGGGAGCCTACGAGCAGTACTTC. Complete variable domain (other parts from reference TRBV9 and TRBJ2-7): DSGVTQTPKHLITATGQRVTLRCSPRSGDLSVYWYQQSLDQGLQFLIQYYNGEERAKGNILERFSAQQFPDLHSELNLSSLELGDSALYFCASSVGVGAYEQYFGPGTRLTVT.

The chain recombines TRBV19 with TRBJ2-1; unclear D gene. V lost 0 bases to trimming and J lost 1 base, with 10 bases between them. This CDR3 is built from 16 residues. Germline V gives CDR1 LNHDA, CDR2 SQIVND (reference sequence). DNA of the CDR3: TGTGCCAGTAGTATAGACGGGTCCGGTTCCTACAATGAGCAGTTCTTC. Translation gives CASSIDGSGSYNEQFF.

The rearrangement links TRBV28 to TRBJ2-1, with 11 bases matching TRBD1. The CDR3 totals 15 residues. Looked up from germline, CDR1 is MDHEN and CDR2 is SYDVKM. With 5 bases clipped from V and 9 bases from J, the junction kept 9 bases outside the gene matches. CDR3 nucleotides: TGTGCCAGCAGTGAAACCTGGACAGGGGGCTTTGAGCAGTTCTTC. It is translated as CASSETWTGGFEQFF.